This T cell receptor beta chain was recovered during a study of T cell responses to AZD1222 COVID-19 vaccine. Looking at the study overall: Second doses at about 4 or about 12 weeks were pooled. Study-wide results and limits: In the spike-specific TCR repertoire, nearly half reportedly target unmutated variant regions. Only after the peak T cell response were repertoires sampled. It should be noted that donors were predominantly white British and more often female, and clonal diversity was possibly underestimated.

Only in-frame clones appear in the TCRdb table, and some are missing; sequencing was by immunoSEQ multiplex PCR. The table shows 200,000 or so clones, with approximately 91% occurring only once. A note on this clone: The antigen is undetermined.

V was clipped by 9 bases and J by 4 bases, with 10 bases between them. CDR1 is MNHEY and CDR2 is SVGAGI in the germline V gene. The CDR3 contains 12 residues. The rearrangement links TRBV6-5 to TRBJ1-5; D uncertain. This TCR derives from an adult in good health. Sequenced material: peripheral blood, taken on day 0 of AZD1222 vaccination. The CDR3 is CASGGRNQPQHF. CDR3 DNA sequence: TGTGCCAGTGGAGGGAGGAATCAGCCCCAGCATTTT.